The sequence of this T cell receptor beta chain was determined in a study of blood T cell repertoires in COVID-19. As for the study in general: The samples span acute and convalescent COVID-19 from the United States, Italy and Spain. In each case, the material was cDNA or gDNA derived from T cells, B-cell-depleted T cells, or PBMCs.

V was pared by 4 bases and J by 4 bases, with 12 bases of the junction left unmatched. The CDR3 loop spans 17 amino acids. The germline gives CDR1 PRHDT, CDR2 FYEKMQ (reference sequence). Per the original methods: Scientists estimated how many nucleated cells there were by amplifying reference gene primers. The assay was immunoSEQ multiplex PCR, and TCRdb's table has in-frame clones only and misses some. The D gene and trimming were derived from the DNA, and the V and J assignments and clone size from that table. The sample gives fewer than 200,000 clones, 70% to 90% of which show up once; 7% to 10% is in the top ten.

Specimen: peripheral blood. The clonotype was recovered from a man aged 50 to 60 with active or convalescent COVID-19. This chain links TRBV13 with TRBJ2-1, with TRBD2 matching over 8 bases. Here the CDR3 reads CASSSRVGTSLYNEQFF. CDR3 coding DNA: TGTGCCAGCAGCTCGCGCGTTGGGACTAGTTTATACAATGAGCAGTTCTTC.